A single T cell receptor beta chain is shown here with its context. Its antigen is not identified. Germline CDR1 and CDR2: SGHRS and YFSETQ. This CDR3 has 18 residues. V gave up 0 bases and J gave up 1 base; unmatched junction bases: 6. CD8 cells regarded as naive lacked CD45RO, were positively chosen for CCR7, and omitted terminally differentiated effector memory CD45RA+ cells. The record originates from a study of shared clonotypes between healthy human individuals. The study's findings and limits: Non-shared clonotypes showed lower generation probabilities than clonotypes common to all four donors.

Once extracted for a subset, genomic DNA was divided evenly among several immunoSEQ plates. The table came from immunoSEQ multiplex PCR; TCRdb's copy has only in-frame clones and leaves some out. The sample has some 1,900,000 clones, over 85% seen once; the top ten hold 1.2%. The sequenced sample was naive CD8+ T cells sorted from blood. The chain employs TRBV5-1 and TRBJ2-1; 11 bases match TRBD2. The sequence came from a man between 18 and 29 years old in good health. The CDR3 DNA sequence: TGCGCCAGCAGCTTGGGATTGGCTAGCGGGGGGTCCTACAATGAGCAGTTCTTC. Translating gives CASSLGLASGGSYNEQFF. The full variable domain, with the rest looked up from reference TRBV5-1 and TRBJ2-1, is KAGVTQTPRYLIKTRGQQVTLSCSPISGHRSVSWYQQTPGQGLQFLFEYFSETQRNKGNFPGRFSGRQFSNSRSEMNVSTLELGDSALYLCASSLGLASGGSYNEQFFGPGTRLTVL.